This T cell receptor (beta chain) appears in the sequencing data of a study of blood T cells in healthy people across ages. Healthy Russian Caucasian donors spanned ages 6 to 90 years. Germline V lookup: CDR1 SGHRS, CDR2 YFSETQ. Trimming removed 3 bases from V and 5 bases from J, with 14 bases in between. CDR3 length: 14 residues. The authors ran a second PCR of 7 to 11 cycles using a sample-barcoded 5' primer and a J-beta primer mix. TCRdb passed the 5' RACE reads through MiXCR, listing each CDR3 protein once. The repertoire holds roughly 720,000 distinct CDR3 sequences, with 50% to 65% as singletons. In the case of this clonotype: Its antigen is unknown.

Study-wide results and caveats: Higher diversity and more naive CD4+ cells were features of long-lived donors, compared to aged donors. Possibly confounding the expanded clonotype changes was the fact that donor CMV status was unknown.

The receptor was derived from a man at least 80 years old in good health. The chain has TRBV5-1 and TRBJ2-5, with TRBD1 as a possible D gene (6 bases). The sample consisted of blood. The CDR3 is CASSSGAPAETQYF. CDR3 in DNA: TGCGCCAGCAGCTCAGGGGCCCCTGCGGAGACCCAGTACTTC.